The subject of this entry is one T cell receptor beta chain. Sequencing used immunoSEQ multiplex PCR; TCRdb keeps in-frame clones, though not all of them. The table includes about 95,000 clones, 85% detected once. CDR3 length: 14 residues. V was cut by 5 bases and J by 1 base, with 11 bases left in between. The V gene's germline CDR1 is SNHLY and CDR2 FYNNEI. The sample is drawn from a study of control samples from healthy donors and cancer patients. The genes are TRBV2 and TRBJ1-2; D is unresolved. The sequenced sample consisted of blood. The receptor was isolated from a man aged 25 to 45 in good health. The DNA of the CDR3 is TGTGCCAGCAGTTTAGGTGTGGGTAACTATGGCTACACCTTC. As protein: CASSLGVGNYGYTF.